This T cell receptor beta chain appears in the sequencing data of a study of T cells in Graves' hyperthyroidism and ophthalmopathy. Germline CDR1 ENHRY, CDR2 SYGVKD. Trimming pared 8 bases from V and 0 bases from J, leaving 14 bases between. There are 14 residues in the CDR3. RNA transcripts were the template for amplifying TCR beta CDR3 regions. Initially, a first-round RT-PCR of the TCR CDR3 employed the HTBI primer set. TCRdb analysed the multiplex PCR reads with MiXCR anew, one entry per CDR3 protein. The sample records about 570,000 distinct CDR3 sequences, roughly 50% being singletons. The chain is built from TRBV10-3 and TRBJ2-7; the D call may be TRBD1 or TRBD2 (5 bases each). This receptor was taken from an adult woman with Graves' disease, either hyperthyroidism or ophthalmopathy (not recorded which). Sequencing input: peripheral blood or thyroid tissue (not recorded which). The CDR3 DNA reads TGTGCCATCGGGAACGGGGCATCCTCCTACGAGCAGTACTTC. Translation: CAIGNGASSYEQYF.